The 24 T cell receptor beta chains listed next were all sequenced from one sample in a study of identifying expanded T cells in peripheral blood. Clones were sequenced by immunoSEQ multiplex PCR, and TCRdb holds only the in-frame ones, with some missing. The top ten clones hold around a fifth of a sample with tens of thousands of clones, roughly 91% of them seen once. The sequenced sample consisted of blood. The source of these receptors is a person between 18 and 69 years old in good health.

This clone has just one count. V gene TRBV5-1 combines with J gene TRBJ2-5, with a tentative D call TRBD2 (5 bases). V shed 0 bases and J shed 1 base, with 10 bases lying between them. The CDR3 covers 15 residues. CDR1 is SGHRS, CDR2 YFSETQ, per germline. The CDR3 DNA reads TGCGCCAGCAGCTTGGGGTGGGGAGCCCAAGAGACCCAGTACTTC. Amino acids: CASSLGWGAQETQYF.

This clone has a single count. This chain links TRBV7-2 with TRBJ1-1, with 7 bases identical to TRBD1. V trimming: 3 bases; J trimming: 5 bases; junction bases outside the gene matches: 6. Germline V gives CDR1 SGHTA, CDR2 FQGNSA. This CDR3 contains 14 residues. CDR3 region: CASSFPTGVTEAFF. CDR3 nucleotides: TGTGCCAGCAGCTTCCCAACAGGGGTGACTGAAGCTTTCTTT.

CDR3 nucleotides: TGTGCCAGCAGCACCAGGACTAGCGGGGTTGTAGATACGCAGTATTTT. Protein: CASSTRTSGVVDTQYF. The chain combines TRBV7-2 with TRBJ2-3; 12 bases align to TRBD2. Germline V gene lookup returns CDR1 SGHTA and CDR2 FQGNSA. V gave up 5 bases and J gave up 5 bases; unmatched junction bases: 8. The CDR3 length is 16 residues.

The CDR3 DNA sequence: TGTGCCAGCAGTGAATTCCAAGGGGGGATAGATGAGCAGTTCTTC. Translated, it gives CASSEFQGGIDEQFF. The chain has TRBV6-1 and TRBJ2-1; TRBD1 or TRBD2 may be the D gene (6 bases each). Per the germline V gene, CDR1 is MNHNS and CDR2 is SASEGT. The V gene lost 2 bases and the J gene lost 8 bases, with 16 bases spanning the gap. This CDR3 has 15 amino acids.

CDR3 nucleotides: TGTGCCAGCAGCCTCCTCTCCGGGACAGGGACCGAAAAACTGTTTTTT. Translating it yields CASSLLSGTGTEKLFF. The chain joins TRBV14 to TRBJ1-4, with 9 positions matching TRBD1. The CDR3 covers 16 residues. Looked up from germline, CDR1 is SGHDN and CDR2 is FVKESK. V shed 4 bases, J shed 8 bases, and the junction held 11 bases outside the gene matches.

The chain recombines TRBV18 with TRBJ2-2; 9 bases fit TRBD2. This CDR3 spans 20 amino acids. In germline, CDR1 is KGHSH, CDR2 LQKENI. V gave up 0 bases and J gave up 1 base; unmatched junction bases: 12. The CDR3, as DNA: TGTGCCAGCTCACCACCGATGCGGGGGGGAACCAATTGGAACACCGGGGAGCTGTTTTTT. This encodes CASSPPMRGGTNWNTGELFF.

The chain is built from TRBV7-2 and TRBJ1-6, with 9 nucleotides matching TRBD1. The trim removed 5 bases at V and 5 bases at J, leaving 7 bases unmatched. Looked up from germline, CDR1 is SGHTA and CDR2 is FQGNSA. The CDR3 spans 16 residues. CDR3 sequence (DNA): TGTGCCAGCAGCCCCCGGGACAGGGTGAATAATTCACCCCTCCACTTT. Encoded protein: CASSPRDRVNNSPLHF.

The rearrangement uses TRBV6-1 and TRBJ2-7, with 9 nucleotides matching TRBD1. In germline, CDR1 is MNHNS, CDR2 SASEGT. The CDR3 totals 13 residues. Trimming cost V 11 bases and J 1 base; bases outside gene matches: 6. CDR3 DNA sequence: TGTGCCGGACAGGGGAATATTTCCTACGAGCAGTACTTC. This translates into CAGQGNISYEQYF.

V usage is TRBV10-3 and J usage is TRBJ2-6, with TRBD1 matching 9 bases. Germline trimming cut 6 bases from V and 2 bases from J; bases unmatched to any gene: 5. The CDR3 sequence is 16 residues long. The germline CDR1 and CDR2 sequences are ENHRY and SYGVKD. CDR3 region: CAIRGQGTTGANVLTF. For the CDR3, the DNA is TGTGCCATCAGAGGACAGGGGACGACTGGGGCCAACGTCCTGACTTTC.

V and J are TRBV15 and TRBJ2-7; 13 bases agree with TRBD2. V shed 4 bases and J 2 bases; nucleotides not matched to a gene: 14. Germline V gene data show CDR1 as LNHNV and CDR2 as YYDKDF (reference sequence). This CDR3 has 19 amino acids. Here the CDR3 reads CATSKTWGLAGIKAYEQYF. CDR3 DNA sequence: TGTGCCACCAGCAAAACCTGGGGACTAGCGGGGATTAAGGCCTACGAGCAGTACTTC.

The chain combines TRBV5-6 with TRBJ1-2; possible D gene TRBD1, 6 bases. The CDR3 sequence is 15 residues long. The V end lost 4 bases, the J end lost 4 bases, and 17 bases lay between the germline ends. CDR1 and CDR2 (germline): SGHDT, YYEEEE. CDR3 residues: CASSPPLGGGYGYTF. CDR3 bases: TGTGCCAGCAGCCCACCCCTAGGGGGGGGCTATGGCTACACCTTC.

The gene calls are TRBV6-1 and TRBJ2-3; perhaps TRBD2 as D (6 bases). Germline assignment: CDR1 MNHNS and CDR2 SASEGT. The CDR3 has 17 amino acids. The germline V and J ends were trimmed by 2 bases and 9 bases, with 24 bases remaining between them. CDR3 region: CASSENYPWGVIRTQYF. The CDR3 DNA is TGTGCCAGCAGTGAAAACTACCCTTGGGGGGTAATTAGGACGCAGTATTTT.

This clone was recorded only once. The V call is TRBV2, the J call TRBJ2-7; a weak D match, TRBD1 (6 bases). V lost 3 bases to trimming and J lost 11 bases, with 20 bases between them. Germline V gene data show CDR1 as SNHLY and CDR2 as FYNNEI. The CDR3 is 14 amino acids. CDR3 bases: TGTGCCAGCAGTGAGGACAGTCTATCCACCTCGAAGTACTTC. Protein sequence: CASSEDSLSTSKYF.

Here the CDR3 DNA reads TGTGCCAGCAGCTCGGGACTAGCGGGGGTTAATGAGCAGTTCTTC. This sequence encodes CASSSGLAGVNEQFF. The rearrangement links TRBV7-2 to TRBJ2-1; 14 nucleotides align to TRBD2. The CDR3 totals 15 residues. The ends lost 4 bases at V and 7 bases at J; junction bases unmatched: 3. Per the germline V gene, CDR1 is SGHTA and CDR2 is FQGNSA.

This clone was seen a single time. The chain joins TRBV7-6 to TRBJ2-5, with no clear D. The CDR3 is 13 amino acids. Per germline, CDR1 SGHVS and CDR2 FNYEAQ. Trimming cost V 5 bases and J 5 bases, with 12 bases left between them. The CDR3: CASSPTAGETQYF. The CDR3 DNA follows: TGTGCCAGCAGCCCGACGGCCGGGGAGACCCAGTACTTC.

The genes are TRBV19 and TRBJ2-2; D is ambiguous. CDR3 length equals 16 residues. CDR1 LNHDA and CDR2 SQIVND come from the germline V gene (reference sequence). V lost 3 bases and J 0 bases, leaving 11 bases between the germline ends. CDR3 bases: TGTGCCAGTAGTATGTTCGGTGAGGCGAACACCGGGGAGCTGTTTTTT. Amino acids: CASSMFGEANTGELFF.

In nucleotides, the CDR3 is TGTGCCAGCAGCCTACAGGGTTCGTATGGCTACACCTTC. It yields the protein CASSLQGSYGYTF. This sequence joins TRBV14 and TRBJ1-2; TRBD1 is a possible D gene (6 bases). Trimming took off 4 bases at V and 5 bases at J, with 11 bases between the two ends. This CDR3 comprises 13 residues. Germline V CDR1 and CDR2: SGHDN, FVKESK.

The V gene is TRBV11-2, the J gene TRBJ2-7; tentatively, D is TRBD1 (5 bases). CDR1 SGHAT and CDR2 FQNNGV come from the germline V gene. The CDR3 spans 12 residues. The V and J ends lost 8 bases and 5 bases respectively, with 13 bases between them. CDR3 in DNA: TGTGCCAGCGCAAGGGGTACGAACGAGCAGTACTTC. Residues: CASARGTNEQYF.

This clone was observed a single time. CDR3 protein: CASSEWATGGLPGYTF. CDR3 bases: TGTGCCAGCAGTGAATGGGCGACAGGGGGCCTCCCTGGCTACACCTTC. V gene TRBV25-1 combines with J gene TRBJ1-2; 10 bases map to TRBD1. V shed 1 base and J 7 bases; nucleotides not matched to a gene: 9. Germline values: CDR1 MGHDK, CDR2 SYGVNS. This CDR3 is built from 16 residues.

J is TRBJ1-2 and V is TRBV6-4; D call uncertain. Germline V gene lookup returns CDR1 MRHNA and CDR2 SNTAGT. CDR3 length equals 12 residues. Deletions cut 6 bases from V and 0 bases from J, with 5 bases between. The CDR3 reads CASRDSNYGYTF. DNA for the CDR3: TGTGCCAGCAGGGATTCTAACTATGGCTACACCTTC.

The J gene is TRBJ1-1, the V gene TRBV28; D is ambiguous. Germline loops: CDR1 MDHEN, CDR2 SYDVKM. The ends were cut back, 4 bases at V and 6 bases at J, with 6 bases in the middle. CDR3 size: 11 residues. CDR3 protein: CASSSGPEAFF. DNA of the CDR3: TGTGCCAGCAGTTCCGGGCCTGAAGCTTTCTTT.

V is TRBV7-2 and J is TRBJ2-5, with 10 bases identical to TRBD2. Germline loops: CDR1 SGHTA, CDR2 FQGNSA. V gave up 0 bases and J gave up 7 bases; unmatched junction bases: 8. The CDR3 contains 16 residues. As DNA, the CDR3 is TGTGCCAGCAGCTTAGCTAGGCCTAGCGGGGGAGGGACCCAGTACTTC. Translation gives CASSLARPSGGGTQYF.

The V gene is TRBV10-2, the J gene TRBJ2-3; 9 bases are shared with TRBD2. With 7 bases clipped from V and 1 base from J, the junction kept 9 bases outside the gene matches. This CDR3 has 16 amino acids. Germline CDR1 WSHSY, CDR2 SAAADI. CDR3 nucleotide sequence: TGCGCCAGCACCCCCTCTCCTAGCGGGGGCACAGATACGCAGTATTTT. Translated: CASTPSPSGGTDTQYF.

The chain couples TRBV7-2 to TRBJ1-1; maybe TRBD1 (5 bases). The CDR3 is 14 amino acids. Looked up from germline, CDR1 is SGHTA and CDR2 is FQGNSA. V was clipped by 7 bases and J by 5 bases, with 17 bases between them. Here the CDR3 reads CASTPRWGGTEAFF. CDR3 bases: TGTGCCAGCACCCCTCGGTGGGGCGGAACTGAAGCTTTCTTT.